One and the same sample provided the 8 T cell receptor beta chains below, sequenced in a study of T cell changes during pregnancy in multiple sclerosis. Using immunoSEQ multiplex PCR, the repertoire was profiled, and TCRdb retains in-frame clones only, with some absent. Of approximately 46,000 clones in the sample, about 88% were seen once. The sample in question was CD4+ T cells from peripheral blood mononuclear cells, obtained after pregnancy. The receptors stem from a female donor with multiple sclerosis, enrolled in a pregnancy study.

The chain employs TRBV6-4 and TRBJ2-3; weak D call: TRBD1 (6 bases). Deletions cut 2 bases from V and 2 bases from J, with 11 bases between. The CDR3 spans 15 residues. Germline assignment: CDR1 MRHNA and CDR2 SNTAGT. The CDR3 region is CASSDQDRSTDTQYF. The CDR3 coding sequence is TGTGCCAGCAGTGACCAGGACAGATCCACAGATACGCAGTATTTT.

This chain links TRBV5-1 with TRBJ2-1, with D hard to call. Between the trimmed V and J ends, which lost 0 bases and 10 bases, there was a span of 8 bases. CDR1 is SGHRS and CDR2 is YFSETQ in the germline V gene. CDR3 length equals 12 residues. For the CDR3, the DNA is TGCGCCAGCAGCTTGGTTCCTAGAGAGCAGTTCTTC. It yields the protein CASSLVPREQFF.

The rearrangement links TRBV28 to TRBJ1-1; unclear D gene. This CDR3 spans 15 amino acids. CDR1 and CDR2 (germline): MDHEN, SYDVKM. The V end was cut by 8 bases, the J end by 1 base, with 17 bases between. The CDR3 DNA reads TGTGCCAGCCCTCCGATCGTGGCAGGGAACACTGAAGCTTTCTTT. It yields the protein CASPPIVAGNTEAFF.

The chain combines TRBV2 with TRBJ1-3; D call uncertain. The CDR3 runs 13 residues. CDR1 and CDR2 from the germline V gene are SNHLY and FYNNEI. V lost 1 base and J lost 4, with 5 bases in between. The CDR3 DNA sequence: TGTGCCAGCAGTGAAGGGCCCGGAAACACCATATATTTT. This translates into CASSEGPGNTIYF.

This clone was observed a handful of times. CDR3 sequence: CASSPEGGNQPQHF. The DNA of the CDR3 is TGTGCCAGCTCACCAGAGGGGGGCAATCAGCCCCAGCATTTT. V is TRBV18 and J is TRBJ1-5, with TRBD1 as a possible D gene (6 bases). The CDR3 extends over 14 amino acids. The germline gives CDR1 KGHSH, CDR2 LQKENI. V was trimmed by 2 bases and J by 2 bases, leaving 7 bases between them.

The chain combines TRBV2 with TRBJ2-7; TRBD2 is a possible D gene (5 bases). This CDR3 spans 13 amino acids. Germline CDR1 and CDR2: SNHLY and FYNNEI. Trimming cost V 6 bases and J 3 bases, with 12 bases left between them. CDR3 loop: CASSLDGNYEQYF. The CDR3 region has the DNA TGTGCCAGCAGCCTGGACGGGAACTACGAGCAGTACTTC.

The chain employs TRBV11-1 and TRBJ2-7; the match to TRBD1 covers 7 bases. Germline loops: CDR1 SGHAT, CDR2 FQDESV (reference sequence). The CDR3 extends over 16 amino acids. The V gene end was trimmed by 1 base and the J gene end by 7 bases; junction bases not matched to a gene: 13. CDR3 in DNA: TGTGCCAGCAGCTTAGACCCCACAGGGACAGCTGCGGAGCAGTACTTC. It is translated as CASSLDPTGTAAEQYF.

Written as DNA, the CDR3 is TGTGCCAGCAGCTTCGGGAGGTTAAGAGAGACCCAGTACTTC. Encoded protein: CASSFGRLRETQYF. The chain uses TRBV7-9 and TRBJ2-5, with 7 bases that match TRBD2. Germline lookup yields CDR1 SEHNR and CDR2 FQNEAQ (reference sequence). The length of the CDR3 is 14 residues. Trimming at V came to 3 bases and at J to 4 bases, leaving 5 bases not matched to a gene.